The clone carrying this T cell receptor (beta chain) was recorded once. The antigen remains unidentified. Treatment meaning: roughly 10-day PBMC culture with coronavirus spike peptide pools or control peptides (ViraFEST assay). The record originates from a study of vaccination and CD4 T cells after COVID-19. Study in general: Cells received overlapping spike peptides from SARS-CoV-2, HCoV-NL63, HCoV-OC43 and HCoV-229E as stimulation.

J was trimmed by 2 bases and V by 2 bases; bases with no gene match: 4. CDR1 LGHNA and CDR2 YNFKEQ come from the germline V gene. CDR3 size: 15 residues. The Oncomine TCR Beta short-read assay was applied to DNA of cultured CD4+ T cells. DNA came from CD4+ T cells after culture. TCRdb itself ran the PCR reads through MiXCR, one entry per CDR3 protein. The sample includes about 21,000 distinct CDR3 sequences, less than 60% seen only once; the top ten take approximately 9.4%. The sequenced sample consisted of CD4+ T cells from blood, cultured in vitro. The TCR originated in a human donor who had recovered from COVID-19. The V call is TRBV4-2, the J call TRBJ2-5; 8 nucleotides align to TRBD1. CDR3 bases: TGTGCCAGCAGCCAACGCCGGGACAGGCAAGAGACCCAGTACTTC. This codes for CASSQRRDRQETQYF.